This T cell receptor beta chain was found in a study of blood T cell repertoires in COVID-19. Study information: The origin of the acute and convalescent COVID-19 samples was the United States, Italy and Spain.

Germline V gene data show CDR1 as SNHLY and CDR2 as FYNNEI. The V and J ends lost 8 bases and 2 bases respectively, with 6 bases between them. The CDR3 contains 11 residues. How the authors handled the data: Counts of nucleated cells, estimated from reference gene primer amplification, were obtained. Only in-frame clones appear in the TCRdb table, and some are missing; sequencing was by immunoSEQ multiplex PCR. V and J calls and clone size are copied from that table; D and trimming were computed from the DNA. This table has 150,000 or so clones, around 86% appearing once. This sequence was found in an elderly man with acute or convalescent COVID-19. The chain combines TRBV2 with TRBJ1-2, with no clear D. The material sequenced was peripheral blood. The chain's CDR3 is CASGENYGYTF. CDR3 DNA: TGTGCCAGCGGGGAGAACTATGGCTACACCTTC.